The source of this T cell receptor (beta chain) is a study of shared clonotypes between healthy human individuals. The CDR3 sequence is 14 residues long. V was trimmed by 4 bases and J by 4 bases, leaving 16 bases between them. Germline values: CDR1 GTSNPN, CDR2 SVGIG (reference sequence). The table came from immunoSEQ multiplex PCR; TCRdb's copy has only in-frame clones and leaves some out. The sample records fewer than 850,000 clones, about three quarters being singletons. V usage is TRBV30 and J usage is TRBJ1-2; the D is unclear. Sequencing used memory CD4+ T cells sorted from blood. Described subset: CD45RA-negative fraction. The receptor was isolated from a woman aged 25 to 45 in good health. The CDR3 nucleotides are TGTGCCTGGACTATGGCAGGCAGACCCTATGGCTACACCTTC. It yields the protein CAWTMAGRPYGYTF.